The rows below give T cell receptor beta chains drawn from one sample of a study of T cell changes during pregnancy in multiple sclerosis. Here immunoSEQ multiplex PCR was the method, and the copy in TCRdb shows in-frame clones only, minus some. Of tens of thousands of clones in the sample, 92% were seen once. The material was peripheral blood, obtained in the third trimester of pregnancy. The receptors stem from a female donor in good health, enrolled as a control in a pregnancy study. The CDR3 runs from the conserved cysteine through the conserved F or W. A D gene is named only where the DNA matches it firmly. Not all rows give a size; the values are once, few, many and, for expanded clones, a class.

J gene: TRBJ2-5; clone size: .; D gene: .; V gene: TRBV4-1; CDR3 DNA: TGCGCCAGCAGCCAAGTCGGCGGGGAAGAGACCCAGTACTTC; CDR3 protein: CASSQVGGEETQYF
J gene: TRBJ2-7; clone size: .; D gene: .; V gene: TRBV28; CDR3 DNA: TGTGCCAGCAGTCCCCCAGGGGAGTCACTCGAGCAGTACTTC; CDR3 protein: CASSPPGESLEQYF
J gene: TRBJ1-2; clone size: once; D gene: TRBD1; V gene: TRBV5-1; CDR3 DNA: TGCGCCAGCAGCGACGGGACAGGGTGGGACTATGGCTACACCTTC; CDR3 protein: CASSDGTGWDYGYTF
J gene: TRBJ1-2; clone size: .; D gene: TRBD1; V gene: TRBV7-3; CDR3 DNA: TGTGCCAGCAGCCCTGGACAGGGGACGGGCTACACCTTC; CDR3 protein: CASSPGQGTGYTF
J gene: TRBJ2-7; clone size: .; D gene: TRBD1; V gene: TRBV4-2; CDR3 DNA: TGTGCCAGCAGCCAAGATCGGGGACAGGGAGGCGAGCAGTACTTC; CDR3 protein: CASSQDRGQGGEQYF
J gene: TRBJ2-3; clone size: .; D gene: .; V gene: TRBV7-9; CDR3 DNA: TGTGCCAGCAGCCCTAGTACAGATACGCAGTATTTT; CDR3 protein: CASSPSTDTQYF
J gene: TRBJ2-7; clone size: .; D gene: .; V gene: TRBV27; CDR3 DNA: TGTGCCAGCAGTTTGTACGGAGGCTCCTACGAGCAGTACTTC; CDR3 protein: CASSLYGGSYEQYF
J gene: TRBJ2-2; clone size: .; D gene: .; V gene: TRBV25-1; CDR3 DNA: TGTGCCAGCAGTGAATATATAAACACCGGGGAGCTGTTTTTT; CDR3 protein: CASSEYINTGELFF
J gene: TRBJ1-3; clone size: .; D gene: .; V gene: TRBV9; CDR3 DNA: TGTGCCAGCAGCCCTGAGACAGCTTCGGGAAACACCATATATTTT; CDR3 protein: CASSPETASGNTIYF
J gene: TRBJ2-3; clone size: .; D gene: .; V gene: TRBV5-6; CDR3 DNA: TGTGCCAGCAGATTGGAGCTGGGACTCGACGGGTCTAGCACAGATACGCAGTATTTT; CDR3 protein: CASRLELGLDGSSTDTQYF
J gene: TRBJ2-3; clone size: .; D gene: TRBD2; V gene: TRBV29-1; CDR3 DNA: TGCAGCGTGGGATCCGGGACTAATCCAGATACGCAGTATTTT; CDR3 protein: CSVGSGTNPDTQYF
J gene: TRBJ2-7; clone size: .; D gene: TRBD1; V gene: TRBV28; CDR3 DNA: TGTGCCAGCAGTTTTGTGACAGGGACCTACGAGCAGTACTTC; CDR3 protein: CASSFVTGTYEQYF
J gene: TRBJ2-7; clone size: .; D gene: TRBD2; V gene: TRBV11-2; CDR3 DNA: TGTGCCAGCAGCCGCCGGACTAGCGCAAGCTCCTACGAGCAGTACTTC; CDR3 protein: CASSRRTSASSYEQYF
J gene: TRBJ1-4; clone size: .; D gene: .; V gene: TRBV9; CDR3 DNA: TGTGCCAGCAGCCCCGGTTTGTGGGGGGGAGACGAAAAACTGTTTTTT; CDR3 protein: CASSPGLWGGDEKLFF
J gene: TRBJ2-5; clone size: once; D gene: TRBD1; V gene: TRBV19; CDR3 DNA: TGTGCCAGTAGAAATACAGGGGGCGCCGGGACCCAGTACTTC; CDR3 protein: CASRNTGGAGTQYF
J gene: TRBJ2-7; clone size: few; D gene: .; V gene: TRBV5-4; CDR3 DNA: TGTGCCAGCAGCCACGGGGACTCCTACGAGCAGTACTTC; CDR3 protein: CASSHGDSYEQYF
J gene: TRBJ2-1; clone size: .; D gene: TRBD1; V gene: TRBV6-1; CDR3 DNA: TGTGCCAGCAATCCGGGACAGGGGGCTCTCAATGAGCAGTTCTTC; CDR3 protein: CASNPGQGALNEQFF
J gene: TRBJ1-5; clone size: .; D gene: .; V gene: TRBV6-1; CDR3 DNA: TGTGCCAGCAGTGAAGATGAAGAGGCCCAGCCCCAGCATTTT; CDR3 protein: CASSEDEEAQPQHF
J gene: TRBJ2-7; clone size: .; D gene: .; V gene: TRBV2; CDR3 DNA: TGTGCCAGCAGTGGGTTTTCGGGATACGAGCAGTACTTC; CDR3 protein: CASSGFSGYEQYF
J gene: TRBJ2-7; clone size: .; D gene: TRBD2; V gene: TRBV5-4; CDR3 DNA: TGTGCCAGCAGCTTGGGTCCCGGGACTAGCTCCTACGAGCAGTACTTC; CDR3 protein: CASSLGPGTSSYEQYF
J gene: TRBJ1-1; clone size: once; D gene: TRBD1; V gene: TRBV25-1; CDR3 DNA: TGTGCCAGCAGCCCGGGACAGCTCCTCGAGGGCGCTGAAGCTTTCTTT; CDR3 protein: CASSPGQLLEGAEAFF
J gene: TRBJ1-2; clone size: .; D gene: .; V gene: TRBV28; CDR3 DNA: TGTGCCAGCAGTCTAGTCGAGGGCAGGTATGGCTACACCTTC; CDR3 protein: CASSLVEGRYGYTF
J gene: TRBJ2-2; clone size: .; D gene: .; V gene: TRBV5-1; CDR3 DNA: TGCGCCAGCAGCTTGGACCATACAGGGAACACCGGGGAGCTGTTTTTT; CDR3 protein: CASSLDHTGNTGELFF
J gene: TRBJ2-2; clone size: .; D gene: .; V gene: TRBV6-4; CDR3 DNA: TGTGCCAGCAGTGACTCAGCAGGGGGGATCGGGGAGCTGTTTTTT; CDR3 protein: CASSDSAGGIGELFF
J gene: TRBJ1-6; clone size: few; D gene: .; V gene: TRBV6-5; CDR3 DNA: TGTGCCAGCAGTTTACTCAATTCACCCCTCCACTTT; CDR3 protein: CASSLLNSPLHF
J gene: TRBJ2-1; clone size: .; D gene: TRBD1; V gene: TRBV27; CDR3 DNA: TGTGCCAGCAGACTTCGAACAGGGGAACCGTACAATGAGCAGTTCTTC; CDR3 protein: CASRLRTGEPYNEQFF
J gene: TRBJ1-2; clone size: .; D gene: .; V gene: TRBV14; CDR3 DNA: TGTGCCAGCAGCCAGATAGACAGACGCTATGGCTACACCTTC; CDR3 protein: CASSQIDRRYGYTF
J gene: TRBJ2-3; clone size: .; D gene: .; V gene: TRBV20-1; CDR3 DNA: TGCAGTGCTAGCGTCCGAGATACGCAGTATTTT; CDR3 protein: CSASVRDTQYF
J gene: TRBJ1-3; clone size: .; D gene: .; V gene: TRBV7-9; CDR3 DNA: TGTGCCAGCAGCTTAGGGACTGTGTCTGGAAACACCATATATTTT; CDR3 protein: CASSLGTVSGNTIYF
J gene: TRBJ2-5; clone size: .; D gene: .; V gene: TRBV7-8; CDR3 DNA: TGTGCCAGCAGCTTAGCGACACAAGAGACCCAGTACTTC; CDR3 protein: CASSLATQETQYF
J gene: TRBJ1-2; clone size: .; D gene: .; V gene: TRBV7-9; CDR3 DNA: TGTGCCAGCAGCTCAGACAGCCTAGGTGGCTACACCTTC; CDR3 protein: CASSSDSLGGYTF
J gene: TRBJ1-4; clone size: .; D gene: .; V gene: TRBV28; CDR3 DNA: TGTGCCAGCAGTTTGTCTTCTAATGAAAAACTGTTTTTT; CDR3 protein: CASSLSSNEKLFF